This is a list of T cell receptor beta chains from one sample in a study of Ad26.COV2.S vaccination and SARS-CoV-2 variants. TCRdb's table, derived via immunoSEQ multiplex PCR, lists solely in-frame clones and lacks some. This table holds approximately 250,000 clones, around 88% found once. The starting material was peripheral blood, obtained in a trial of Ad26.COV2.S vaccine versus placebo. The receptors derive from a person between 18 and 60 years old who received the Ad26.COV2.S COVID-19 vaccine or a placebo. Each CDR3 is given with its conserved first and last residue. The D gene is left open where the match is weak. Only some rows state a clone size, as once, few, many or a class for expanded clones.

CDR3: CASSDREISPLHF; DNA: TGTGCCAGCTCGGACAGGGAAATCTCACCCCTCCACTTT; size: few; J: TRBJ1-6; V: TRBV2; D: TRBD1
CDR3: CACRIRGQEYNEQFF; DNA: TGTGCCTGCCGGATCAGAGGACAGGAGTACAATGAGCAGTTCTTC; size: NA; J: TRBJ2-1; V: TRBV30; D: TRBD1
CDR3: CASSIQDTQYF; DNA: TGTGCCAGTAGTATTCAAGATACGCAGTATTTT; size: NA; J: TRBJ2-3; V: TRBV19; D: NA
CDR3: CASSLAGTNEQFF; DNA: TGTGCCAGCAGTTTAGCAGGAACCAATGAGCAGTTCTTC; size: NA; J: TRBJ2-1; V: TRBV27; D: NA
CDR3: CASSYEGSKGNQPQHF; DNA: TGTGCCAGCAGTTACGAAGGCTCGAAGGGGAATCAGCCCCAGCATTTT; size: few; J: TRBJ1-5; V: TRBV6-6; D: NA
CDR3: CASSQSAGTGDEKLFF; DNA: TGTGCCAGCAGCCAATCAGCCGGGACAGGGGATGAAAAACTGTTTTTT; size: NA; J: TRBJ1-4; V: TRBV4-2; D: TRBD1
CDR3: CASSLARSDSGINEKLFF; DNA: TGTGCCAGCAGCTTGGCCAGAAGTGACTCGGGGATTAATGAAAAACTGTTTTTT; size: NA; J: TRBJ1-4; V: TRBV5-6; D: NA
CDR3: CAIPDRADGANVLTF; DNA: TGTGCCATTCCGGACAGGGCCGATGGGGCCAACGTCCTGACTTTC; size: NA; J: TRBJ2-6; V: TRBV2; D: TRBD1
CDR3: CASREGGKGSNQPQHF; DNA: TGTGCCAGTAGGGAAGGGGGCAAGGGGAGCAATCAGCCCCAGCATTTT; size: few; J: TRBJ1-5; V: TRBV19; D: TRBD1
CDR3: CASSARPSSSYNEQFF; DNA: TGTGCCAGCAGCGCCCGACCCTCGAGCTCCTACAATGAGCAGTTCTTC; size: once; J: TRBJ2-1; V: TRBV11-3; D: NA
CDR3: CASSYRDSDTQYF; DNA: TGTGCCAGCAGTTACAGGGACTCAGATACGCAGTATTTT; size: NA; J: TRBJ2-3; V: TRBV6-2/TRBV6-3; D: NA
CDR3: CASSYSRGMGTEAFF; DNA: TGTGCCAGCAGTTACTCGCGGGGCATGGGCACTGAAGCTTTCTTT; size: NA; J: TRBJ1-1; V: TRBV6-6; D: NA
CDR3: CASSQDPSGGGTGTDTQYF; DNA: TGCGCCAGCAGCCAAGATCCCTCTGGCGGGGGTACTGGCACAGATACGCAGTATTTT; size: NA; J: TRBJ2-3; V: TRBV4-1; D: TRBD2
CDR3: CASRDLVNSPLHF; DNA: TGTGCCAGCAGGGACCTAGTGAATTCACCCCTCCACTTT; size: NA; J: TRBJ1-6; V: TRBV7-2; D: NA
CDR3: CASSFDPSSGRVRTQYF; DNA: TGTGCCAGCAGCTTCGATCCTTCTAGCGGGAGAGTTCGGACCCAGTACTTC; size: NA; J: TRBJ2-5; V: TRBV7-2; D: TRBD2
CDR3: CASSQSSGGYEQYF; DNA: TGTGCCAGCAGCCAATCTAGCGGGGGCTACGAGCAGTACTTC; size: NA; J: TRBJ2-7; V: TRBV3-1/TRBV3-2; D: TRBD2
CDR3: CSVEEANYGYTF; DNA: TGCAGCGTTGAAGAGGCTAACTATGGCTACACCTTC; size: NA; J: TRBJ1-2; V: TRBV29-1; D: NA